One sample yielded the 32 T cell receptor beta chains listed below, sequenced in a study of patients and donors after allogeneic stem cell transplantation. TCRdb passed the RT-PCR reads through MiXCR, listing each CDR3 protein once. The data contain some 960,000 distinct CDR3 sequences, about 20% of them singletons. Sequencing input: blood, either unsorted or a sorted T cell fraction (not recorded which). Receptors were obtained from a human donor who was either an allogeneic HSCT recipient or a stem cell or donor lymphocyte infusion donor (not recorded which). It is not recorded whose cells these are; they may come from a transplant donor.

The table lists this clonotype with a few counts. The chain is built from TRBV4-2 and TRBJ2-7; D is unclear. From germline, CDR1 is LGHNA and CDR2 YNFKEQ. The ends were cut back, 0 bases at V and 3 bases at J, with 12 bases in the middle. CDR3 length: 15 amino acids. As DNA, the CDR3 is TGTGCCAGCAGCCAAGATTTGAGCAGGAACTACGAGCAGTACTTC. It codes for CASSQDLSRNYEQYF.

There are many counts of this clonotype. In nucleotides, the CDR3 is TGCAGCGTTGATCAGGTGAACACTGAAGCTTTCTTT. Amino acids: CSVDQVNTEAFF. The chain couples TRBV29-1 to TRBJ1-1, with no clear D. The CDR3 runs to 12 residues. Trimming cost V 3 bases and J 0 bases, with 5 bases left between them. Germline V CDR1 and CDR2: SQVTM, ANQGSEA.

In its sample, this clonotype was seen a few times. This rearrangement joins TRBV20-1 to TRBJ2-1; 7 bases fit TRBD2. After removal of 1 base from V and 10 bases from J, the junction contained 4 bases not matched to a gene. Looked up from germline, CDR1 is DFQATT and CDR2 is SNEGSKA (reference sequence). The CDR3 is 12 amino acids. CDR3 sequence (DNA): TGCAGTGCTAGAGGGGGGGGAGACGAGCAGTTCTTC. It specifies CSARGGGDEQFF.

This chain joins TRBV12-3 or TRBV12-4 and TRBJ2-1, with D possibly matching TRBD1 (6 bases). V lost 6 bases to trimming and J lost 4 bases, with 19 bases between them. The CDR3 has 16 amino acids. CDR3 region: CASSSILFGTYNEQFF. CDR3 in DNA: TGTGCCAGCAGCTCCATTCTGTTCGGGACATACAATGAGCAGTTCTTC.

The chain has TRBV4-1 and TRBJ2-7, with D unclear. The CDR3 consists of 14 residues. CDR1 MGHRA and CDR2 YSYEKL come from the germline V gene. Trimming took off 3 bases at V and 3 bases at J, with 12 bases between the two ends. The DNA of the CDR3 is TGCGCCAGCAGCCAGGCCCTGTGGGGCTACGAGCAGTACTTC. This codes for CASSQALWGYEQYF.

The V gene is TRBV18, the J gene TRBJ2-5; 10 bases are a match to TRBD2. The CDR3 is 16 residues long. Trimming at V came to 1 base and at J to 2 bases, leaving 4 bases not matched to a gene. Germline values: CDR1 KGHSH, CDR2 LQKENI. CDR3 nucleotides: TGTGCCAGCTCACCACTAGCGGGGGGTTCTCAAGAGACCCAGTACTTC. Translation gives CASSPLAGGSQETQYF.

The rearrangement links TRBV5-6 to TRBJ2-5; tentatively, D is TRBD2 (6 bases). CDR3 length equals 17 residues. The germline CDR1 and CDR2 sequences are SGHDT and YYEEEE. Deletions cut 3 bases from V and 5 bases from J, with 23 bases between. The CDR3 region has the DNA TGTGCCAGCAGCTCCCCCCTCGGGAGTCAGGTTGTGGAGACCCAGTACTTC. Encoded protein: CASSSPLGSQVVETQYF.

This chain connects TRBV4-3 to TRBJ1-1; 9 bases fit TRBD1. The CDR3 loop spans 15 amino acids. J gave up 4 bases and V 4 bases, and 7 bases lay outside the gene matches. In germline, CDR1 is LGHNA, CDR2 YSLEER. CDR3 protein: CASSPSDRGSTEAFF. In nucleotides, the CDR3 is TGCGCCAGCAGCCCCTCGGACAGGGGTTCCACTGAAGCTTTCTTT.

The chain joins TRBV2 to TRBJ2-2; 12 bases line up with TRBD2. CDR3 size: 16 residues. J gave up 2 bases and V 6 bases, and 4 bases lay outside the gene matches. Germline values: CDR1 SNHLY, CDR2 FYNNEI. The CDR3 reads CASRALAGGNTGELFF. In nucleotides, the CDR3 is TGTGCCAGCAGGGCACTAGCGGGAGGCAACACCGGGGAGCTGTTTTTT.

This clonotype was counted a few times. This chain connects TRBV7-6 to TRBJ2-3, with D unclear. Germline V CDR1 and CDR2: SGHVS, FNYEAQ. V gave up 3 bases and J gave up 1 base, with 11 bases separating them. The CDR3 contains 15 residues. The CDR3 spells CASSFSTLGTDTQYF. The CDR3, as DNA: TGTGCCAGCAGCTTCTCTACCCTGGGCACAGATACGCAGTATTTT.

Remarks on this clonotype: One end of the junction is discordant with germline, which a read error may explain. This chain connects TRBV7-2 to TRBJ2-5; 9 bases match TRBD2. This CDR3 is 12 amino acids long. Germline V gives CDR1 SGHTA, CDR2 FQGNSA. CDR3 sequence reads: CASSSAGGPRHF. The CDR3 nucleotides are TGTGCCAGCAGCTCGGCGGGGGGGCCGAGGCACTTC.

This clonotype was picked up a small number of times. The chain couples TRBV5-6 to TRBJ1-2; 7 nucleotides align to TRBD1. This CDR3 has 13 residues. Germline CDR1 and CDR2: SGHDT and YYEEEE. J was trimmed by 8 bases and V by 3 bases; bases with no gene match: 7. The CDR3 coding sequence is TGTGCCAGCAGCTCCGCGACAGGGAAGGGCTACACCTTC. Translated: CASSSATGKGYTF. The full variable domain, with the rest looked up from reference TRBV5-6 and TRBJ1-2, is DAGVTQSPTHLIKTRGQQVTLRCSPKSGHDTVSWYQQALGQGPQFIFQYYEEEERQRGNFPDRFSGHQFPNYSSELNVNALLLGDSALYLCASSSATGKGYTFGSGTRLTVV.

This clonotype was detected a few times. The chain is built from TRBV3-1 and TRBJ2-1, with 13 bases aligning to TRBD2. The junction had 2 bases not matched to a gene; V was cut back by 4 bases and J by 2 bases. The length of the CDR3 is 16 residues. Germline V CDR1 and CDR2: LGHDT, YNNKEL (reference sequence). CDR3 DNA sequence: TGTGCCAGCAGCCCAACTAGCGGGAGGGCCTACAATGAGCAGTTCTTC. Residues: CASSPTSGRAYNEQFF.

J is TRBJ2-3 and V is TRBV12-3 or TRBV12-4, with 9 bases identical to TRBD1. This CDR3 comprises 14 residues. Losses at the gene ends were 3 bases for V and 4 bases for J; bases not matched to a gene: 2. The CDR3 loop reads CASSFDRGSDTQYF. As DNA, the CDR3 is TGTGCCAGCAGTTTCGACAGGGGGTCAGATACGCAGTATTTT.

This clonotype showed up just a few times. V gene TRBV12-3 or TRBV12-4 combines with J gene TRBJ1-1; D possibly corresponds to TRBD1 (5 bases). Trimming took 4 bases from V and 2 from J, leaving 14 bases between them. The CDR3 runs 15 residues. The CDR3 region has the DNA TGTGCCAGCAGTTCAGGAGTTGACAGAAACACTGAAGCTTTCTTT. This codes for CASSSGVDRNTEAFF.

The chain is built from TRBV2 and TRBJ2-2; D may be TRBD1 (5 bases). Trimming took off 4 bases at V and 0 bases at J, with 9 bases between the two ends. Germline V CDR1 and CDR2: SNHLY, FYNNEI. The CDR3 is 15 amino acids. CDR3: CASSVVQANTGELFF. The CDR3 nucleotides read TGTGCCAGCAGTGTGGTACAGGCGAACACCGGGGAGCTGTTTTTT. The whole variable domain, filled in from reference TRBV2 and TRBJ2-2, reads EPEVTQTPSHQVTQMGQEVILRCVPISNHLYFYWYRQILGQKVEFLVSFYNNEISEKSEIFDDQFSVERPDGSNFTLKIRSTKLEDSAMYFCASSVVQANTGELFFGEGSRLTVL.

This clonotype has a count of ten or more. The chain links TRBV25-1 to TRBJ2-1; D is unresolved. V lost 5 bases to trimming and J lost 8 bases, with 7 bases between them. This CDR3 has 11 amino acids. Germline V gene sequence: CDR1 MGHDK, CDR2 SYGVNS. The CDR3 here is CASSREYEQFF. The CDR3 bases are TGTGCCAGCAGTAGGGAATATGAGCAGTTCTTC. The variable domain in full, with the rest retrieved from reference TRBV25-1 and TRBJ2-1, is EADIYQTPRYLVIGTGKKITLECSQTMGHDKMYWYQQDPGMELHLIHYSYGVNSTEKGDLSSESTVSRIRTEHFPLTLESARPSHTSQYLCASSREYEQFFGPGTRLTVL.

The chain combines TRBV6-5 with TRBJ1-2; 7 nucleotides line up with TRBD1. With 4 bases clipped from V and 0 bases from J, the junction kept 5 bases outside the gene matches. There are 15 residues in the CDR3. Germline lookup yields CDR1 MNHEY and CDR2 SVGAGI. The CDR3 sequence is CASSSTQGANYGYTF. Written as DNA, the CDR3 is TGTGCCAGCAGTTCGACCCAGGGGGCTAACTATGGCTACACCTTC.

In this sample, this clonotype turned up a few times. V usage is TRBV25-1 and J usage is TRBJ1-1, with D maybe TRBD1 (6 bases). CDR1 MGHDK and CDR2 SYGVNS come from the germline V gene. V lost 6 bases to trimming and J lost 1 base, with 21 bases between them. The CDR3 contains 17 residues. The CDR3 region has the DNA TGTGCCAGCAGCCAAACTTGGGGGCGAGTGGCGAACACTGAAGCTTTCTTT. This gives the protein CASSQTWGRVANTEAFF.

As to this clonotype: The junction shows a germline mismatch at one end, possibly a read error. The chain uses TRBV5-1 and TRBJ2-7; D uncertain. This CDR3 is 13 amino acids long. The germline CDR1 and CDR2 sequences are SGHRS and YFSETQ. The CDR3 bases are TGCGCCAGCAGCTTGGAGATAGGGCCCGACGGATTCTTC. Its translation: CASSLEIGPDGFF.

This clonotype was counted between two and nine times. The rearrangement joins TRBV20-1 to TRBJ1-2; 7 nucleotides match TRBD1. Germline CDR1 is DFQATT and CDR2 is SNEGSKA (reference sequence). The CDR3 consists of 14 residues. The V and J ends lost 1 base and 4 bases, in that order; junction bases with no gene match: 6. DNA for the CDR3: TGCAGTGCTAGAGCCACGGACAGGACCTATGGCTACACCTTC. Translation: CSARATDRTYGYTF.

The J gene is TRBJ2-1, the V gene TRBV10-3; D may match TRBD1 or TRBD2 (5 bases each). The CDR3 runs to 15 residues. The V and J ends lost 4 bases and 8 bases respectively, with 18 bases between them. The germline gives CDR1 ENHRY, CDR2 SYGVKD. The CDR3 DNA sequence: TGTGCCATCAGTGGTGGGACGCGTTCGTTCGATGAGCAGTTCTTC. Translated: CAISGGTRSFDEQFF.

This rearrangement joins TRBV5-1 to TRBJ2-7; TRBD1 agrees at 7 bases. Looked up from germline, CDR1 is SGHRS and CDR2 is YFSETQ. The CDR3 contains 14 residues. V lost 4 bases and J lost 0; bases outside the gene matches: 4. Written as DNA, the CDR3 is TGCGCCAGCAGCACACACAGGGGCTCCTACGAGCAGTACTTC. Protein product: CASSTHRGSYEQYF.

The CDR3 sequence: CASRHGTSGKNEQFF. In DNA form, the CDR3 reads TGTGCCAGCAGACACGGGACTAGCGGGAAAAATGAGCAGTTCTTC. The chain couples TRBV2 to TRBJ2-1, with TRBD2 matching 13 bases. V was clipped by 6 bases and J by 7 bases; unmatched bases: 6. The germline V gene has CDR1 SNHLY and CDR2 FYNNEI. The CDR3 consists of 15 residues.

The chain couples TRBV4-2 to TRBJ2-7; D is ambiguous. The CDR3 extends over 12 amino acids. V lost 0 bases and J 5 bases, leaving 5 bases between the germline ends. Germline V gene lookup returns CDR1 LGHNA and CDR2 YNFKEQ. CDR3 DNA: TGTGCCAGCAGCCAAGATGTTCACGAGCAGTACTTC. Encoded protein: CASSQDVHEQYF.

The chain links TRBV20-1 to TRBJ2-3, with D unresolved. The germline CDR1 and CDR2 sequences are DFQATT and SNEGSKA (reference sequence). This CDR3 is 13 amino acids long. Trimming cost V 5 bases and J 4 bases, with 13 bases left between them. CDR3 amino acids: CSAPWLRADTQYF. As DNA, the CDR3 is TGCAGTGCTCCCTGGCTAAGGGCAGATACGCAGTATTTT.

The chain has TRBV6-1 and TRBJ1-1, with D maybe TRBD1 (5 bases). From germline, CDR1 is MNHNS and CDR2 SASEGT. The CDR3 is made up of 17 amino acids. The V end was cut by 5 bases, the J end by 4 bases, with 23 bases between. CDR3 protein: CASSPNRLGPQGTEAFF. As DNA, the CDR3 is TGTGCCAGCAGTCCCAACCGCCTGGGGCCGCAGGGCACTGAAGCTTTCTTT.

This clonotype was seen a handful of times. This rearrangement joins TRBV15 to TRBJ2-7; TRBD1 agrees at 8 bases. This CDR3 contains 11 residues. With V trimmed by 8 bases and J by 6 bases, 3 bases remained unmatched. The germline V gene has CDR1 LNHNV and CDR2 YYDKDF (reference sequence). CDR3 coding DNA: TGTGCCACCGGACAGGGTACCGAGCAGTACTTC. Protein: CATGQGTEQYF.

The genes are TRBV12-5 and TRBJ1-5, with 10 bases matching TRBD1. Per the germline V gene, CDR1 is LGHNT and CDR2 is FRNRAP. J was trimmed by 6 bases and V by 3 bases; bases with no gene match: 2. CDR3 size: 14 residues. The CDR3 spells CASGFGDRGQPQHF. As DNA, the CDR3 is TGTGCTAGTGGTTTCGGGGACAGGGGTCAGCCCCAGCATTTT.

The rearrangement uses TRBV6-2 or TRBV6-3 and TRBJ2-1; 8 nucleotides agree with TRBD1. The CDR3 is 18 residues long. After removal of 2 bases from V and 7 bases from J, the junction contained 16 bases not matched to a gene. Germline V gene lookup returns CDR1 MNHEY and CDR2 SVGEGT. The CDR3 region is CASSYEPLQGGFWNEQFF. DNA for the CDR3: TGTGCCAGCAGTTACGAGCCCCTACAGGGGGGTTTTTGGAATGAGCAGTTCTTC.

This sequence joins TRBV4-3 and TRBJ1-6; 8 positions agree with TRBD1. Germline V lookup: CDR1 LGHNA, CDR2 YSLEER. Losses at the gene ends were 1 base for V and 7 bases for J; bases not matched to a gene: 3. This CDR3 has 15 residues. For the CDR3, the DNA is TGCGCCAGCAGCCAAGGGGACAGGCGGAATTCACCCCTCCACTTT. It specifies CASSQGDRRNSPLHF.

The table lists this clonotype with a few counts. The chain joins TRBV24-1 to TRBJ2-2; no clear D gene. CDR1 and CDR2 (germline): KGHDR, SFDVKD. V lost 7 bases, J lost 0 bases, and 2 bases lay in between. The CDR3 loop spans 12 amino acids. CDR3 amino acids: CATRSNTGELFF. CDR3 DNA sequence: TGTGCCACCAGGTCGAACACCGGGGAGCTGTTTTTT.